This TCR beta chain was observed in a study of blood T cells in healthy people across ages. A second PCR of about 7 to 11 cycles used a sample-barcoded 5' primer and a J-beta primer mix. TCRdb analysed the 5' RACE reads with MiXCR anew, one entry per CDR3 protein. Of 1,300,000 or so distinct CDR3 sequences listed, around 55% are singletons. Findings of the study overall: Per million T cells, the diversity of TCR beta decreased roughly linearly as age advanced.

A note on this clonotype: Its antigen is unknown.

The V end lost 3 bases, the J end lost 5 bases, and 20 bases lay between the germline ends. Germline CDR1 and CDR2: DFQATT and SNEGSKA (reference sequence). CDR3 length: 16 residues. The sequence came from a man younger than 35 in good health. The chain joins TRBV20-1 to TRBJ1-5; tentative D call: TRBD1 (6 bases). Material: blood. In nucleotides, the CDR3 is TGCAGTGCTAGGGTTCTGGGGGGCGCGTCGGATCAGCCCCAGCATTTT. This gives the protein CSARVLGGASDQPQHF.